This T cell receptor (delta chain) was observed in a study of gamma-delta chains in newborns, infants, children. Study-wide context: Microbial exposure reportedly drives polyclonal innate γδ T cell expansion after birth.

This clone occurred a few times. One base away lies a much larger clone, so this may be a sequencing read error. The same CDR3 can be traced to other DNA sequences in this sample. V gave up 3 bases and J gave up 2 bases, with 9 bases separating them. From germline, CDR1 is GEAIGNYY and CDR2 EKD. CDR3 length: 14 residues. TCRdb called clones from the reads again using CATT. The table lists 6,000 to 6,500 delta-chain clones, 2% to 3% of them singletons. The sequencing input was blood. The V and J genes are TRDV2 and TRDJ2, with D uncertain. The sequence came from a child who was a newborn, infant or young child, either healthy, febrile or measles-vaccinated (not recorded which). The DNA for the CDR3 is TGTGCCTGTGACCCGATCTACTTGACAGCACAACTCTTCTTT. Protein product: CACDPIYLTAQLFF.